This entry describes one T cell receptor beta chain. A junction boundary mismatches the germline segment, possibly from a read error. The CDR3 is 19 residues long. The germline CDR1 and CDR2 sequences are SGHRS and YFSETQ. This entry is derived from a study of T-cell memory formation after mild COVID-19. Libraries for TCRalpha and TCRbeta carried sample barcodes and unique molecular identifiers via 5'RACE. One entry per CDR3 protein results from TCRdb running MiXCR on the 5' RACE reads. The profile shows some 45,000 distinct CDR3 sequences, roughly 27% of them singletons. The receptor was derived from a man aged 18 to 30 who had mild COVID-19 (a few samples of this study predate the infection). Cell type and time point are not known. The sample was PBMCs or a T cell subset sorted from them (not recorded which). The chain combines TRBV5-1 with TRBJ2-3, with TRBD2 matching 9 bases. CDR3 in amino acids: CASSLELSRLADSTDTHYF. DNA of the CDR3: TGCGCCAGCAGCTTGGAGCTTTCGAGACTAGCGGATAGCACAGATACGCACTATTTT.